This T cell receptor beta chain was observed in a study of cytomegalovirus exposure and HLA in healthy donors. Findings and limits, study-wide: Cytomegalovirus association was listed for 150 to 200 TCR beta chains.

On this clone itself: Antigen specificity is unknown.

Clones were sequenced by immunoSEQ multiplex PCR, and TCRdb holds only the in-frame ones, with some missing. Of about 130,000 clones listed, approximately 94% are singletons. Trimming cost V 0 bases and J 7 bases, with 13 bases left between them. The CDR3 runs 14 residues. The germline V gene encodes CDR1 SGHRS and CDR2 YFSETQ. The V and J genes are TRBV5-1 and TRBJ2-5; weak D call: TRBD1 (6 bases). The TCR comes from a woman between 18 and 29 years old in good health and CMV-seronegative. The sequencing sample was made of PBMCs. The DNA for the CDR3 is TGCGCCAGCAGCTTGGACCGGGAAGGGGGGACCCAGTACTTC. Protein: CASSLDREGGTQYF.